A selection of T cell receptor beta chains follows, all from one sample in a study of CD8 T cells in ankylosing spondylitis. TCRdb ran MiXCR on the 5' RACE reads and lists one entry per CDR3 protein. This sample carries about 140,000 distinct CDR3 sequences, approximately 7.3% of them seen once, and the ten largest clones take around an eighth. Specimen: blood, either unsorted or a sorted T cell fraction (not recorded which). The receptors originated from a female donor with ankylosing spondylitis or in good health (not recorded which). CDR3s include the opening cysteine and the closing phenylalanine or tryptophan. The order of the fields is J gene, D gene, V gene, clone size, CDR3 protein, CDR3 DNA. D genes are given only for firm matches. Clone size appears in some rows only: once, few, many, or a class for an expanded clone.

TRBJ2-2 NA TRBV6-1 many CASSEGQHTGELFF TGTGCCAGCAGTGAGGGGCAGCACACCGGGGAGCTGTTTTTT
TRBJ2-7 TRBD2 TRBV4-3 many CASSQDIAGGLYEQYF TGCGCCAGCAGCCAAGATATCGCGGGGGGGCTCTACGAGCAGTACTTC
TRBJ2-7 NA TRBV7-9 NA CASSFPGENLSYEQYF TGTGCCAGCAGCTTTCCCGGGGAAAACCTCTCCTACGAGCAGTACTTC
TRBJ1-2 NA TRBV25-1 many CASSDRTSSGYTF TGTGCCAGCAGTGACAGGACCTCTAGTGGCTACACCTTC
TRBJ2-2 NA TRBV6-5 many CASSYGGQGTGELFF TGTGCCAGCAGTTACGGGGGCCAAGGCACCGGGGAGCTGTTTTTT
TRBJ2-2 NA TRBV20-1 many CSAREEVLNTGELFF TGCAGTGCTAGAGAGGAGGTTCTGAACACCGGGGAGCTGTTTTTT
TRBJ2-7 NA TRBV7-2 many CASSLSAGAYEQYF TGTGCCAGCAGCTTATCTGCAGGGGCCTACGAGCAGTACTTC
TRBJ2-1 NA TRBV10-3 many CAIRTGFPNENEQFF TGTGCCATCAGAACGGGGTTTCCAAACGAGAATGAGCAGTTCTTC
TRBJ1-2 TRBD1 TRBV19 NA CASTLDRDYDYGYTF TGTGCCAGTACCCTCGACAGGGATTACGACTATGGCTACACCTTC
TRBJ2-7 TRBD1 TRBV29-1 many CSVTGEREYF TGCAGCGTCACAGGGGAAAGGGAGTACTTC
TRBJ1-6 NA TRBV20-1 many CSATTAGFDPLHF TGCAGTGCTACGACAGCTGGATTCGACCCCCTCCACTTT
TRBJ1-2 NA TRBV10-3 many CAISVGSQNYGYTF TGTGCCATCAGTGTGGGCAGTCAAAACTATGGCTACACCTTC
TRBJ1-2 NA TRBV19 NA CASSERQDEAIYGYTF TGTGCCAGTAGTGAACGACAAGACGAAGCTATCTATGGCTACACCTTC
TRBJ1-5 TRBD1 TRBV19 NA CASRWDRSSNQPQHF TGTGCCAGTAGGTGGGACAGGAGTAGCAATCAGCCCCAGCATTTT
TRBJ2-5 TRBD1 TRBV4-2 many CASSQAGQQETQYF TGTGCCAGCAGCCAAGCGGGACAGCAAGAGACCCAGTACTTC
TRBJ2-7 NA TRBV20-1 many CSARLGYEQYF TGCAGTGCTAGATTGGGATACGAGCAGTACTTC